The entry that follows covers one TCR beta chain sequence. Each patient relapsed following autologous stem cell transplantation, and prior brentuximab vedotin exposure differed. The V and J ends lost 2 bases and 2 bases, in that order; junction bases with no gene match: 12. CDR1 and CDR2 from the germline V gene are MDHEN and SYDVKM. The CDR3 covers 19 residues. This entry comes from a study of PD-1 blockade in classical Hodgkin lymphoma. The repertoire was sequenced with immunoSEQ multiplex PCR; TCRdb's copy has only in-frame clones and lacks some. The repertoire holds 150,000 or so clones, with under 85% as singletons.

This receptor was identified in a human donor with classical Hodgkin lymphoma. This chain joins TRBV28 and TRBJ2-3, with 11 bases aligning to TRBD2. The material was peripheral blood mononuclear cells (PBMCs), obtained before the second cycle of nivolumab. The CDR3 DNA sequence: TGTGCCAGCAGTTTAAGACTAGCGGGGACGTCTCGTGTCACAGATACGCAGTATTTT. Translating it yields CASSLRLAGTSRVTDTQYF.